Listed below are T cell receptor beta chains from one sample, sequenced in a study of shared clonotypes between healthy human individuals. The method was immunoSEQ multiplex PCR; TCRdb's version includes in-frame clones alone and lacks a portion of them. This table holds about 820,000 clones, 90% to 95% found once. Sequencing was carried out using naive CD8+ T cells sorted from blood. These receptors all come from a man aged 25 to 45 in good health. The CDR3 runs from the conserved cysteine through the conserved F or W. A D gene is named only where the DNA matches it firmly. Some rows have no size entry. The others give once, few or many, or a class for an expanded clone.

J gene | D gene | clone size | V gene | CDR3 protein | CDR3 DNA
TRBJ2-1 | - | - | TRBV2 | CASKGGVNEQFF | TGTGCCAGCAAGGGGGGGGTCAATGAGCAGTTCTTC
TRBJ2-7 | TRBD1 | few | TRBV19 | CASSVGQGYEQYF | TGTGCCAGTAGTGTGGGACAGGGGTACGAGCAGTACTTC
TRBJ2-3 | - | - | TRBV28 | CATLSGFGSTPGTQYF | TGTGCCACCCTATCGGGGTTTGGATCCACTCCCGGTACGCAGTATTTT
TRBJ1-4 | - | - | TRBV7-9 | CASSAPGATNEKLFF | TGTGCCAGCAGCGCTCCGGGCGCAACTAATGAAAAACTGTTTTTT
TRBJ1-3 | - | - | TRBV7-2 | CASRPRAGNTIYF | TGTGCCAGCAGGCCAAGGGCTGGAAACACCATATATTTT
TRBJ2-1 | TRBD2 | - | TRBV11-2 | CASSVLAGDNEQFF | TGTGCCAGCAGCGTGCTAGCGGGAGACAATGAGCAGTTCTTC
TRBJ2-1 | TRBD2 | - | TRBV9 | CASAWTSGDNEQFF | TGTGCCAGCGCCTGGACTAGCGGTGACAATGAGCAGTTCTTC
TRBJ2-7 | - | - | TRBV11-2 | CASRDHNLPYEQYF | TGTGCCAGCAGGGACCACAATCTGCCGTACGAGCAGTACTTC
TRBJ2-1 | TRBD2 | - | TRBV28 | CASSPRLADNEQFF | TGTGCCAGCAGTCCTAGACTAGCGGACAATGAGCAGTTCTTC
TRBJ2-1 | - | once | TRBV9 | CASSGLEINNEQFF | TGTGCCAGCAGCGGGCTAGAAATTAACAATGAGCAGTTCTTC
TRBJ2-1 | - | - | TRBV5-1 | CASNRFGDSYNEQFF | TGCGCCAGTAACAGGTTTGGTGACTCCTACAATGAGCAGTTCTTC
TRBJ2-2 | TRBD1 | - | TRBV10-3 | CAIRFRGRTGELFF | TGTGCCATCAGGTTCAGGGGGCGCACCGGGGAGCTGTTTTTT
TRBJ2-1 | TRBD2 | - | TRBV5-1 | CASSIGLAGDEQFF | TGCGCCAGCAGCATTGGACTAGCGGGAGATGAGCAGTTCTTC
TRBJ2-1 | TRBD2 | - | TRBV29-1 | CSALAAYNEQFF | TGCAGCGCCCTAGCGGCCTACAATGAGCAGTTCTTC
TRBJ2-7 | - | - | TRBV20-1 | CSARQSYEQYF | TGCAGTGCGAGACAATCCTACGAGCAGTACTTC
TRBJ2-7 | - | - | TRBV11-2 | CASSLDPSTNYEQYF | TGTGCCAGCAGCTTAGACCCCTCTACCAACTACGAGCAGTACTTC
TRBJ1-1 | - | once | TRBV7-3 | CASSLTGGDPEAFF | TGTGCCAGCAGCTTAACGGGCGGAGACCCTGAAGCTTTCTTT
TRBJ1-1 | - | - | TRBV2 | CASIRESTEAFF | TGTGCCAGCATAAGGGAGTCGACTGAAGCTTTCTTT
TRBJ2-2 | - | - | TRBV4-3 | CASSQPTGTGGELFF | TGCGCCAGCAGCCAGCCTACAGGGACCGGCGGGGAGCTGTTTTTT
TRBJ2-3 | TRBD2 | - | TRBV5-8 | CASSPTLAGDPGVRDTQYF | TGTGCCAGCAGCCCTACGCTAGCGGGAGACCCCGGGGTCAGGGATACGCAGTATTTT